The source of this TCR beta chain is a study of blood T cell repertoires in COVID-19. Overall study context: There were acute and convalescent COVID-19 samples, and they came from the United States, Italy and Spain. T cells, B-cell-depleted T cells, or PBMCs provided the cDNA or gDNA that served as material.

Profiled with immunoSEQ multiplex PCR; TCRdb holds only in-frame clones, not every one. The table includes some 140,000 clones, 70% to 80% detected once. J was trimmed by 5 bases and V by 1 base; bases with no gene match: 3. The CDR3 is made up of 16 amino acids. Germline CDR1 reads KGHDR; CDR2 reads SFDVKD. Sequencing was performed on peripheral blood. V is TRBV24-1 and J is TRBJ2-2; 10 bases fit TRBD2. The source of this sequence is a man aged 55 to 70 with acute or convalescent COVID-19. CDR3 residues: CATSDFTTSGTGELFF. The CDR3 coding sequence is TGTGCCACCAGTGATTTTACGACTAGCGGGACCGGGGAGCTGTTTTTT.